This T cell receptor (beta chain) derives from a study of CD8 T cells in Susac syndrome. With regard to this clonotype: The antigen is unknown.

Peripheral blood CD8+ and CD4+ T cells were profiled by TCR beta sequencing. Study results and limitations: The study conceded that relatively few individuals underwent its TCR sequencing and HLA analysis.

An amount of RNA that ranged from roughly 0.5 to 1 ug was reverse transcribed with random hexamers. MiXCR, applied by TCRdb to the immunoSEQ multiplex PCR reads, yields one record per CDR3 protein. Among about 430,000 distinct CDR3 sequences listed, approximately 85% were seen once. The specimen was CD8+ T cells from PBMCs. This clonotype was sampled from a human donor with multiple sclerosis.

The CDR3 coding sequence is TGTGCCAGCAGCTTTTGGGATGTGAACACTGAAGCTTTCTTT. This encodes CASSFWDVNTEAFF. The V gene is TRBV5-5, the J gene TRBJ1-1; no firm D call. The V gene's germline CDR1 is SGHKS and CDR2 YYEKEE (reference sequence). Trimming removed 2 bases at V and 0 bases at J, with 8 bases between. The CDR3 loop spans 14 amino acids.